The 8 T cell receptor beta chains listed next were all sequenced from one sample in a study of read filtering for tumor transcriptome and immune sequencing (TCRdb year 2020). TCRdb names Illumina HiSeq 4000 as the instrument used. TCR libraries were built from 300 to 450 ng RNA with the Immunoverse kit, using molecular barcoded adaptors covering alpha/delta and beta/gamma chains. TCRdb's own reprocessing of the public reads used fastp at Q25 and MiXCR and kept productive beta chains. Rows with a matching CDR3 protein are joined into one entry that keeps the most common DNA and genes. This sample is represented by tens of thousands of distinct CDR3 sequences; approximately 15% of them were singletons. The ten top clones hold less than 35% of the sample. The source material was a population of CD138-negative cells sorted from bone marrow. The sample's cell subset or site, from its label and the paper: bone marrow mononuclear cells depleted of CD138+ plasma/myeloma cells by negative magnetic selection. All receptors derive from a donor aged 40 or older with multiple myeloma.

This clonotype appeared many times. The CDR3 DNA sequence: TGTGCCAGCGGGGCCGGCCGGGTGGGGTCACCCCTCCACTTT. This translates into CASGAGRVGSPLHF. V and J are TRBV6-5 and TRBJ1-6; maybe TRBD1 (5 bases). Germline-derived CDR1 and CDR2 are MNHEY and SVGAGI. This CDR3 is 14 amino acids long. The ends were cut back, 8 bases at V and 10 bases at J, with 18 bases in the middle.

The rearrangement uses TRBV18 and TRBJ2-5; D gene unclear. Germline V gene sequence: CDR1 KGHSH, CDR2 LQKENI. V was clipped by 2 bases and J by 2 bases, with 6 bases between them. CDR3 length: 13 amino acids. Here the CDR3 DNA reads TGTGCCAGCTCACCAGGCAGTCAAGAGACCCAGTACTTC. Amino acid sequence: CASSPGSQETQYF.

This clonotype was recorded at least ten times. This chain links TRBV24-1 with TRBJ2-1; 10 positions match TRBD2. After removal of 3 bases from V and 7 bases from J, the junction contained 11 bases not matched to a gene. CDR1 is KGHDR, CDR2 SFDVKD, per germline. The CDR3 consists of 17 residues. The CDR3 sequence is CATSDPSSGSRANEQFF. CDR3 in DNA: TGTGCCACCAGTGATCCTTCTAGCGGGAGCAGGGCAAATGAGCAGTTCTTC.

In its sample, this clonotype was seen many times. J is TRBJ2-1 and V is TRBV25-1; the match to TRBD2 covers 11 bases. J lost 10 bases, V lost 4 bases, and 6 bases had no gene match. In germline, CDR1 is MGHDK, CDR2 SYGVNS. This CDR3 spans 14 amino acids. The DNA of the CDR3 is TGTGCCAGCAGTGTTTGGCTAGCGGGAGGCGAGCAGTTCTTC. This sequence encodes CASSVWLAGGEQFF.

This sequence joins TRBV7-9 and TRBJ2-7; 8 bases line up with TRBD2. Germline CDR1 reads SEHNR; CDR2 reads FQNEAQ (reference sequence). The length of the CDR3 is 17 residues. With V trimmed by 8 bases and J by 0 bases, 15 bases remained unmatched. CDR3 protein: CASGARGGGRNSYEQYF. The DNA of the CDR3 is TGTGCCAGCGGCGCCCGGGGGGGCGGGAGGAACTCCTACGAGCAGTACTTC. The full variable domain, in which reference TRBV7-9 and TRBJ2-7 provide the parts outside the CDR3, is DTGVSQNPRHKITKRGQNVTFRCDPISEHNRLYWYRQTLGQGPEFLTYFQNEAQLEKSRLLSDRFSAERPKGSFSTLEIQRTEQGDSAMYLCASGARGGGRNSYEQYFGPGTRLTVT.

This clonotype came up many times. The chain uses TRBV6-6 and TRBJ2-7; D remains ambiguous. The CDR3 runs to 15 residues. V was trimmed by 4 bases and J by 1 base, leaving 14 bases between them. From germline, CDR1 is MNHNY and CDR2 SVGAGI (reference sequence). The CDR3 bases are TGTGCCAGCAGTTCGACGAGGACGTCGTCCTACGAGCAGTACTTC. Translation: CASSSTRTSSYEQYF.

A word on this clonotype: The junction and the germline gene differ at one end; a read error may be behind it. This rearrangement joins TRBV7-2 to TRBJ2-2; 8 bases fit TRBD2. The CDR3 length is 14 residues. Looked up from germline, CDR1 is SGHTA and CDR2 is FQGNSA. CDR3 region: CASSLARGAGELVF. DNA of the CDR3: TGTGCCAGCAGCTTAGCGCGGGGGGCCGGGGAGCTGGTTTTT. The full variable domain, its missing parts supplied by reference TRBV7-2 and TRBJ2-2, is GAGVSQSPSNKVTEKGKDVELRCDPISGHTALYWYRQSLGQGLEFLIYFQGNSAPDKSGLPSDRFSAERTGGSVSTLTIQRTQQEDSAVYLCASSLARGAGELVFGEGSRLTVL.

At least ten counts were recorded for this clonotype. This chain connects TRBV28 to TRBJ2-3; D call uncertain. The CDR3 runs 15 residues. With 3 bases removed from V and 0 bases from J, the gap between germline ends came to 10 bases. In germline, CDR1 is MDHEN, CDR2 SYDVKM. CDR3 nucleotide sequence: TGTGCCAGCAGTTTTGGTCCGGCGAGCACAGATACGCAGTATTTT. Its translation is CASSFGPASTDTQYF. Supplemented by reference TRBV28 and TRBJ2-3, the full variable domain reads DVKVTQSSRYLVKRTGEKVFLECVQDMDHENMFWYRQDPGLGLRLIYFSYDVKMKEKGDIPEGYSVSREKKERFSLILESASTNQTSMYLCASSFGPASTDTQYFGPGTRLTVL.